This record covers a single TCR beta chain. The antigen remains undetermined. Indicated time point: persistent/refractory GD, antithyroid drugs over 5 years with positive TRAb. Researchers made the TCR library from RNA that was extracted from PBMCs. Construction of TCR beta libraries relied on iRepertoire HTBI primers and on Arm-PCR targeting CDR3 regions. TCRdb called the multiplex PCR reads again in MiXCR, with one record for every CDR3 protein. The sample carries 400,000 to 450,000 distinct CDR3 sequences, roughly a quarter recorded once. This sample is part of a study of regulatory T cells in long-lasting Graves disease. Study conclusions and caveats: TCR diversity in persistent Graves' patients was below that of newly diagnosed ones.

This TCR was recovered from a female donor with Graves disease. Source: peripheral blood mononuclear cells (PBMCs), taken when the disease was refractory, from a patient treated with antithyroid drugs.

The chain's CDR3 is CSAPKTSGNVYNEQFF. The CDR3 DNA sequence: TGCAGTGCTCCAAAGACTAGCGGGAACGTTTACAATGAGCAGTTCTTC. The chain is built from TRBV20-1 and TRBJ2-1, with 11 bases that match TRBD2. J was trimmed by 4 bases and V by 5 bases; bases with no gene match: 10. This CDR3 has 16 residues. Per germline, CDR1 DFQATT and CDR2 SNEGSKA (reference sequence).